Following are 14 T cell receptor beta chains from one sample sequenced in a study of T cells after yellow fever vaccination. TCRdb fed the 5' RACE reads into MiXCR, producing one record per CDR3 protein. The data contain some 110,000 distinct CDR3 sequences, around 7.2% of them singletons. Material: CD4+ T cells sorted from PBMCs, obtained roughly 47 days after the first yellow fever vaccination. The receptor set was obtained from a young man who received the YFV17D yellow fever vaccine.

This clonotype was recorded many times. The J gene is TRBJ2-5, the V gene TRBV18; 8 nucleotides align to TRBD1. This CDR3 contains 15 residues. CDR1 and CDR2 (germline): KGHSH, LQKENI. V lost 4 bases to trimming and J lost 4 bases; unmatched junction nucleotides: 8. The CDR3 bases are TGTGCCAGCTCACAACAACAGGGGGATGGAGAGACCCAGTACTTC. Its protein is CASSQQQGDGETQYF. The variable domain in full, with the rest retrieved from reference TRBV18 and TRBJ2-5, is NAGVMQNPRHLVRRRGQEARLRCSPMKGHSHVYWYRQLPEEGLKFMVYLQKENIIDESGMPKERFSAEFPKEGPSILRIQQVVRGDSAAYFCASSQQQGDGETQYFGPGTRLLVL.

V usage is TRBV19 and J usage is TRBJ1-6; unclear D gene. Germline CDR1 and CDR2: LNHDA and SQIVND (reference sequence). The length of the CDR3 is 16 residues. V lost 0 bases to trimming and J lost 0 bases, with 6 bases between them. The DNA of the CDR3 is TGTGCCAGTAGTATAGAGGGGATCTCCTATAATTCACCCCTCCACTTT. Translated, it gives CASSIEGISYNSPLHF. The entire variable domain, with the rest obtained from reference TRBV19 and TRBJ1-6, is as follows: DGGITQSPKYLFRKEGQNVTLSCEQNLNHDAMYWYRQDPGQGLRLIYYSQIVNDFQKGDIAEGYSVSREKKESFPLTVTSAQKNPTAFYLCASSIEGISYNSPLHFGNGTRLTVT.

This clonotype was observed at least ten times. The CDR3 region has the DNA TGTGCCAGCAGTTTACAGACCTTAAGGGACAGGGGGAACGAGCAGTACTTC. Its protein product is CASSLQTLRDRGNEQYF. The V call is TRBV12-3 or TRBV12-4, the J call TRBJ2-7, with 11 bases that match TRBD1. V trimming: 2 bases; J trimming: 5 bases; junction bases outside the gene matches: 11. The CDR3 length is 17 residues.

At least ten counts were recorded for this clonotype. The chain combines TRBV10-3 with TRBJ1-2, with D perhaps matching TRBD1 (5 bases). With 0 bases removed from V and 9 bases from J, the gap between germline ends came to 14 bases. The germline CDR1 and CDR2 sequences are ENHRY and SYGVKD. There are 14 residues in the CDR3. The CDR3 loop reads CAISESGTASSYTF. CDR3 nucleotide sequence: TGTGCCATCAGTGAGTCGGGGACCGCTAGTAGCTACACCTTC.

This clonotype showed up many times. The CDR3 bases are TGCGCCAGCAGCCCACTAGCGGGGGTCACAGATACGCAGTATTTT. Translation: CASSPLAGVTDTQYF. J is TRBJ2-3 and V is TRBV4-3; TRBD2 matches at 11 bases. The CDR3 is 15 residues long. The V gene's germline CDR1 is LGHNA and CDR2 YSLEER. The trim removed 4 bases at V and 2 bases at J, leaving 2 bases unmatched.

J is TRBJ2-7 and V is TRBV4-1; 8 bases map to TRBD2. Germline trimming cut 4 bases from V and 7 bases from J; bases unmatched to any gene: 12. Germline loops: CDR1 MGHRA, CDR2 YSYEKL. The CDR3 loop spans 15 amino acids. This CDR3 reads CASSRAPRGAGEQYF. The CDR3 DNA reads TGCGCCAGCAGCCGAGCCCCGCGGGGGGCCGGGGAGCAGTACTTC.

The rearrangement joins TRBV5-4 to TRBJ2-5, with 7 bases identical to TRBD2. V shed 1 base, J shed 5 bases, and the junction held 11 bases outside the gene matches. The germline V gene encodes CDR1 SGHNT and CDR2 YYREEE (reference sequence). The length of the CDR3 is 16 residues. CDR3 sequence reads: CASSLQRGSLGETQYF. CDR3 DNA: TGTGCCAGCAGCTTGCAGCGGGGCTCCCTCGGGGAGACCCAGTACTTC.

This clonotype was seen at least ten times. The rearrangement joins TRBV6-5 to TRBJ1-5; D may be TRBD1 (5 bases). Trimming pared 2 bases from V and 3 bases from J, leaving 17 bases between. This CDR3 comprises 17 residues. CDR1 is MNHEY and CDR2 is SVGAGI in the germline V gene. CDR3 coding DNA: TGTGCCAGCAGTTACCGAGCGAGGGACGGATACAATCAGCCCCAGCATTTT. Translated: CASSYRARDGYNQPQHF.

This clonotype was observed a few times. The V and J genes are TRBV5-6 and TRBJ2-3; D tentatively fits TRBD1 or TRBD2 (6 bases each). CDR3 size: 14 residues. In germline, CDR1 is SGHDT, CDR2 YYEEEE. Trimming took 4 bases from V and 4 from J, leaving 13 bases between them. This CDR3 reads CASSPRGGPDTQYF. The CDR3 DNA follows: TGTGCCAGCAGCCCCCGAGGGGGGCCAGATACGCAGTATTTT.

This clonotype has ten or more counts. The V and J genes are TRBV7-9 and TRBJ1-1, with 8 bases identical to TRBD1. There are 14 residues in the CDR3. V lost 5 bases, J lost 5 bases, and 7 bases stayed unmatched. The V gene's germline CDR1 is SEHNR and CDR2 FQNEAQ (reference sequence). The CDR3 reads CASSTGGGRTEAFF. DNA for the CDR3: TGTGCCAGCAGCACAGGGGGGGGAAGGACTGAAGCTTTCTTT.

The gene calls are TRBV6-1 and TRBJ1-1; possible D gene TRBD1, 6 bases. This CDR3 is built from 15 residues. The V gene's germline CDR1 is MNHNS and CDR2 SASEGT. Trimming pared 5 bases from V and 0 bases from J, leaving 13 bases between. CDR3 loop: CASSPIGGMNTEAFF. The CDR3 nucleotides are TGTGCCAGCAGTCCTATAGGGGGGATGAACACTGAAGCTTTCTTT.

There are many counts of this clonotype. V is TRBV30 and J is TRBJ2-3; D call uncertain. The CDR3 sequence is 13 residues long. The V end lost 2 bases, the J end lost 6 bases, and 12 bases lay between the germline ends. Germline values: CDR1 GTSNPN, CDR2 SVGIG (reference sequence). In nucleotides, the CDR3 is TGTGCCTGGAGTTTGGCCTCAGGTGATACGCAGTATTTT. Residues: CAWSLASGDTQYF.

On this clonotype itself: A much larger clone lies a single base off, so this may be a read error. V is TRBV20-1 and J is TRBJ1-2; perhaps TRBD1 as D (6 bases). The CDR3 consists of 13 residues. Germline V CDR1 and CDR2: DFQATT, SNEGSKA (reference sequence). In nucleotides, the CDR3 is TGCTGTGCTAGAACGGGGGCGCAATATGGCTACACCTTC. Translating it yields CCARTGAQYGYTF.

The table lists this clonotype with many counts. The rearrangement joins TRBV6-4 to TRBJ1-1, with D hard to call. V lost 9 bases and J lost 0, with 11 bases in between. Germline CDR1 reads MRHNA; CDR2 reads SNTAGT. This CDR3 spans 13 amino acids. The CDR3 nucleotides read TGTGCCAGTTCGGCAGAGTTGAACACTGAAGCTTTCTTT. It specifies CASSAELNTEAFF.